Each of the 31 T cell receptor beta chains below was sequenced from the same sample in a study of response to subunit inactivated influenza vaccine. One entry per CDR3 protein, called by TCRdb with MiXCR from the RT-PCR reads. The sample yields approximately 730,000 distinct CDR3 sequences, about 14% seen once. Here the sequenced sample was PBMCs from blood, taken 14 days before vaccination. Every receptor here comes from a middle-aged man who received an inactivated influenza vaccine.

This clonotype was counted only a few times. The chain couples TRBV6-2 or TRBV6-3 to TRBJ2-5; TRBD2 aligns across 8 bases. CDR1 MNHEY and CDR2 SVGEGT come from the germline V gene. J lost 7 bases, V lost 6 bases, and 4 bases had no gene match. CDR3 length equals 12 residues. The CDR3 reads CASSGGAATQYF. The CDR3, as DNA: TGTGCCAGCAGCGGGGGGGCGGCGACCCAGTACTTC.

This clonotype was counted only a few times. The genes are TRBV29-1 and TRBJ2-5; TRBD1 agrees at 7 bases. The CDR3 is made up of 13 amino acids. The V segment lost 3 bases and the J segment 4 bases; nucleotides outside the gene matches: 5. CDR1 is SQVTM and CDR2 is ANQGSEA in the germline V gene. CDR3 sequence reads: CSVEGQTRETQYF. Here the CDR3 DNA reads TGCAGCGTTGAGGGACAGACGCGAGAGACCCAGTACTTC.

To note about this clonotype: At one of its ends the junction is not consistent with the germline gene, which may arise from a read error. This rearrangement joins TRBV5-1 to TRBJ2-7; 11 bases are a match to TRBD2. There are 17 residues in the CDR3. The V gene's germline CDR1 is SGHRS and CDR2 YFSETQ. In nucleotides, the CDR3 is TGCGCCAGCAGCTTGGCCATAGCGGGAGGGTCCCGGTACGAGCATTACTTC. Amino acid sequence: CASSLAIAGGSRYEHYF.

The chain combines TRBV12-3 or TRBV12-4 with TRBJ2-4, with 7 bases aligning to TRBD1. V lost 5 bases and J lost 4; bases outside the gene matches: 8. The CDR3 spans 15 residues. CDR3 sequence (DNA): TGTGCCAGCAGTATACCGGGACAGAAGAAAAACATTCAGTACTTC. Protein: CASSIPGQKKNIQYF.

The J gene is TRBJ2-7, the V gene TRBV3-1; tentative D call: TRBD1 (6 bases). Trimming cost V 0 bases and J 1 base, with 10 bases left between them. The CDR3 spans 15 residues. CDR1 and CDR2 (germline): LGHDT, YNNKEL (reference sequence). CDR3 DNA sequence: TGTGCCAGCAGCCAAGAGGGGACATTGTCCTACGAGCAGTACTTC. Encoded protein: CASSQEGTLSYEQYF.

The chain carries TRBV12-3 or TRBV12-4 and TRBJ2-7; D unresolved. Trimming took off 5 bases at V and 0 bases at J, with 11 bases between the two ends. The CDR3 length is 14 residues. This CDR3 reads CASSPRFSSYEQYF. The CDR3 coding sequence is TGTGCCAGCAGTCCCCGATTCAGCTCCTACGAGCAGTACTTC.

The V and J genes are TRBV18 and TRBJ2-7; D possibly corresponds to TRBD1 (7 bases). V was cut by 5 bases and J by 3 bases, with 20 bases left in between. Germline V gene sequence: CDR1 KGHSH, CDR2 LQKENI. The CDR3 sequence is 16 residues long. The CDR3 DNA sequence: TGTGCCAGCTCAGCGCGGGGCGGGACAGATGTCTACGAGCAGTACTTC. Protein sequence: CASSARGGTDVYEQYF.

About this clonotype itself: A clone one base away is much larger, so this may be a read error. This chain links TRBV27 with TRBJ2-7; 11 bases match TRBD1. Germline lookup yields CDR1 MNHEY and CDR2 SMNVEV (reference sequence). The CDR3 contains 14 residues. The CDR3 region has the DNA TGTGCCACCTCCCGGGACAGGGGGAACTACGAGCGGTACTTC. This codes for CATSRDRGNYERYF.

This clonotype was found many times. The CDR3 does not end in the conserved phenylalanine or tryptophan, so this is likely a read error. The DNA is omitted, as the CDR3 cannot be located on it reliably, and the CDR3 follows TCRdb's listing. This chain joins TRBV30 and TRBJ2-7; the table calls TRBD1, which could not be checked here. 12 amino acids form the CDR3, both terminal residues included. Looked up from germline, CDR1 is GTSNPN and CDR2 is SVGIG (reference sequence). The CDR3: CAWSEGGTGPRY.

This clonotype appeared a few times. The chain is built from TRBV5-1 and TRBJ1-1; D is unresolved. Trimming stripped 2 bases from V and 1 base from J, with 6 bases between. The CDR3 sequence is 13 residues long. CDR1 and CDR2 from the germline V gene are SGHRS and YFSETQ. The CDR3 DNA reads TGCGCCAGCAGCTTCCCGCCGAACACTGAAGCTTTCTTT. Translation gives CASSFPPNTEAFF.

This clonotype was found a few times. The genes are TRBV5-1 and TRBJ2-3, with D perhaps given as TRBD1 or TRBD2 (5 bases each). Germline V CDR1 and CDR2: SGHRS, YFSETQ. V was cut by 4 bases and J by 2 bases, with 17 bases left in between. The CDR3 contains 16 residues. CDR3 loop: CASSAAQRGTTDTQYF. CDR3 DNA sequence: TGCGCCAGCAGCGCGGCCCAGAGGGGAACCACAGATACGCAGTATTTT.

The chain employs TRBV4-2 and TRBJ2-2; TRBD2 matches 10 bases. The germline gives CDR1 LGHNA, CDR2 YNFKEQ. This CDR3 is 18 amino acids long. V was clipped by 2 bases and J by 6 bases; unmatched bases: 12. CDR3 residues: CASSQPTGAGGPPGELFF. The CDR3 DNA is TGTGCCAGCAGCCAACCGACCGGAGCGGGGGGGCCTCCCGGGGAGCTGTTTTTT.

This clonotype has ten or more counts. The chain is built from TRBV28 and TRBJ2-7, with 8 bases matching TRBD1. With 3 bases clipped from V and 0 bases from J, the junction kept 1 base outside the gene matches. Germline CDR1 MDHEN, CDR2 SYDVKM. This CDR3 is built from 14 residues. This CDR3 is CASSLTGASYEQYF. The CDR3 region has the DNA TGTGCCAGCAGTTTGACAGGGGCCTCCTACGAGCAGTACTTC.

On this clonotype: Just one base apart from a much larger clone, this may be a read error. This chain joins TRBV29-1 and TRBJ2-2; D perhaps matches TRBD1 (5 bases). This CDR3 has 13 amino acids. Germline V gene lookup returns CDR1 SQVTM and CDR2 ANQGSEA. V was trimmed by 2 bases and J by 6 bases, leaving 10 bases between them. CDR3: CSVESDNPGELFF. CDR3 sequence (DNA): TGCAGCGTTGAATCGGACAACCCCGGGGAGCTGTTTTTT.

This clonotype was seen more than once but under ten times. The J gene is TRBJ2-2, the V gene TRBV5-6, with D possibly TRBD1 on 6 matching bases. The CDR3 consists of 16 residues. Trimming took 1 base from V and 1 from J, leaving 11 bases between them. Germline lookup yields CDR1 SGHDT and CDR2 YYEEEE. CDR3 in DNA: TGTGCCAGCAGCTTGTGGGGACATCTGAACACCGGGGAGCTGTTTTTT. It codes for CASSLWGHLNTGELFF.

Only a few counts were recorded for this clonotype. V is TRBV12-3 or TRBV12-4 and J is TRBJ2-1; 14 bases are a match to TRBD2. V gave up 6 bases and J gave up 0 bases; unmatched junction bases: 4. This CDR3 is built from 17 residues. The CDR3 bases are TGTGCCAGCAGACGACTAGCGGGAGGGAGCTCCTACAATGAGCAGTTCTTC. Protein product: CASRRLAGGSSYNEQFF.

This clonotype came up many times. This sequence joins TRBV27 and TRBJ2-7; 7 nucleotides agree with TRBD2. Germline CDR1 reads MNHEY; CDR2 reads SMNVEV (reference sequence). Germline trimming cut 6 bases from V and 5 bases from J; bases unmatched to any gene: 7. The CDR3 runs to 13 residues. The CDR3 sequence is CASRTSGTNEQYF. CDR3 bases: TGTGCCAGCAGAACGTCCGGGACTAACGAGCAGTACTTC.

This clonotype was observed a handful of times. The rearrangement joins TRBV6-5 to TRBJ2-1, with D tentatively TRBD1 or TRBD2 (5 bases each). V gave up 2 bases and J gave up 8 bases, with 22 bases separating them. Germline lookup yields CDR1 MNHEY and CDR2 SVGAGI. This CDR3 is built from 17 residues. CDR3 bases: TGTGCCAGCAGTTACGATACGAGGGGATCCCGACGCGATGAGCAGTTCTTC. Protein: CASSYDTRGSRRDEQFF.

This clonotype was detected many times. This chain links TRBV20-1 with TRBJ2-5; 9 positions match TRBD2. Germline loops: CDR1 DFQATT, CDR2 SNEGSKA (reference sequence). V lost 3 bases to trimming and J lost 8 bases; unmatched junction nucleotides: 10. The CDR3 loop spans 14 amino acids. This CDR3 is CSARLRREGQTQYF. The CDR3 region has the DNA TGCAGTGCTAGGTTACGGCGGGAGGGTCAAACCCAGTACTTC.

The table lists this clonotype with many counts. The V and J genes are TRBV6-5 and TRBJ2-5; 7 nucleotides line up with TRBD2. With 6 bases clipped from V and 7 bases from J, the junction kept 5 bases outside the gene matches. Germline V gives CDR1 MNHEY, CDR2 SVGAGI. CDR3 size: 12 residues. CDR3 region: CASRIAGGTQYF. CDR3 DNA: TGTGCCAGCAGGATAGCGGGTGGGACCCAGTACTTC.

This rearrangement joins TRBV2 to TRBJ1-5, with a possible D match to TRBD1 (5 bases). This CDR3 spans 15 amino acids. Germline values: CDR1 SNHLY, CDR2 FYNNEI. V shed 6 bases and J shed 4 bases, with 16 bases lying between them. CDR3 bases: TGTGCCAGCAGGCGTGGGGACCTGGGGAATCAGCCCCAGCATTTT. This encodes CASRRGDLGNQPQHF.

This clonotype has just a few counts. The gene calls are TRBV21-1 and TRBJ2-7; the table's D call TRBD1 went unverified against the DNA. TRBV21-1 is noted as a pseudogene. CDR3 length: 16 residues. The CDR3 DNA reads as TGTGCCAGCAGCACTAAATTCCGGGACAGATCCTACGAGCAGTACTTC. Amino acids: CASSTKFRDRSYEQYF.

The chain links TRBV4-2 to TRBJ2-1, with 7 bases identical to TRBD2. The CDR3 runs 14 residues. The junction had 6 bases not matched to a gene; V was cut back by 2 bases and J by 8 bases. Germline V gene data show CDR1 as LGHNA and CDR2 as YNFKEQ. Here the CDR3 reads CASSQSRGRDEQFF. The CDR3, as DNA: TGTGCCAGCAGCCAATCCCGGGGGAGGGATGAGCAGTTCTTC.

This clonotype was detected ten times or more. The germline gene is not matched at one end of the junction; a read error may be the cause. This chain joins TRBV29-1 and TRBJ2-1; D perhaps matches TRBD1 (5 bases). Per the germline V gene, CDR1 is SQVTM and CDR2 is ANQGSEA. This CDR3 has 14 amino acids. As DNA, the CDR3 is TGCAGCGTTGCAGGGCAGAACTCCAACAATGAGCAGTTCTTC. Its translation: CSVAGQNSNNEQFF.

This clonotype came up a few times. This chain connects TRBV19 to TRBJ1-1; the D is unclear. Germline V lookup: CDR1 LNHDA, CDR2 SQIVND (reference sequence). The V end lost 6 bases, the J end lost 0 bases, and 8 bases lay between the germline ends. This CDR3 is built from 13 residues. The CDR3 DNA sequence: TGTGCCAGTAGGGATACAGTGAACACTGAAGCTTTCTTT. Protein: CASRDTVNTEAFF.

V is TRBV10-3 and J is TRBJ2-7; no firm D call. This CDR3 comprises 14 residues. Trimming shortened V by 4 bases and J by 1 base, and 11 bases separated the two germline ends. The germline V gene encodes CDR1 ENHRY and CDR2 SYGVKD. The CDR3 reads CAISVDTISYEQYF. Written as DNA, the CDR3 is TGTGCCATCAGTGTTGATACTATATCCTACGAGCAGTACTTC.

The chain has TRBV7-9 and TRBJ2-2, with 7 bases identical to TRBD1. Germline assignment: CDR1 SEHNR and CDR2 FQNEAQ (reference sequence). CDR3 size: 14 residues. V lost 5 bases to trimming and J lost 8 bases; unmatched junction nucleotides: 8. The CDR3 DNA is TGTGCCAGCAGCCGAGACCTGACAGGGGGGGAGCTGTTTTTT. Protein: CASSRDLTGGELFF.

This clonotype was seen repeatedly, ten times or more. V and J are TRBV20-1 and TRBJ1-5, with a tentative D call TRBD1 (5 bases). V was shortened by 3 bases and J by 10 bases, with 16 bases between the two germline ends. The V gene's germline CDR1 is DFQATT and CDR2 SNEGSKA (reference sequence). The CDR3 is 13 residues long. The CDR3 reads CSARGGGRGPQHF. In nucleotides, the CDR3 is TGCAGTGCTAGGGGGGGTGGCCGGGGCCCCCAGCATTTT.

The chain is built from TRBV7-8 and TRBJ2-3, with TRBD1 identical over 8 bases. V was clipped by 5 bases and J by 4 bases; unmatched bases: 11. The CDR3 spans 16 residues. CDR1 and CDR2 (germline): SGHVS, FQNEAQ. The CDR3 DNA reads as TGTGCCAGCAGCCCCCGGACAGGGCTGCGGGCAGATACGCAGTATTTT. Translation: CASSPRTGLRADTQYF. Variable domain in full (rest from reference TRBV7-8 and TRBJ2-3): GAGVSQSPRYKVAKRGQDVALRCDPISGHVSLFWYQQALGQGPEFLTYFQNEAQLDKSGLPSDRFFAERPEGSVSTLKIQRTQQEDSAVYLCASSPRTGLRADTQYFGPGTRLTVL.

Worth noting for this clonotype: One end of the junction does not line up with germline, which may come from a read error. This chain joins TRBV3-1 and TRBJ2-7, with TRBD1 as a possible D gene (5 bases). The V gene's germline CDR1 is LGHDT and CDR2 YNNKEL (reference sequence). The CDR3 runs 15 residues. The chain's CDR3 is CACSQGVDNSYEQYF. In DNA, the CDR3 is TGTGCCTGCAGCCAAGGTGTGGACAACTCCTACGAGCAGTACTTC.

CDR3 coding DNA: TGTGCCAGCCGCCCCGGGCTCAGTCAGCCCCAGCATTTT. This gives the protein CASRPGLSQPQHF. V is TRBV6-1 and J is TRBJ1-5; D remains ambiguous. Germline CDR1 and CDR2: MNHNS and SASEGT. Trimming took off 8 bases at V and 6 bases at J, with 14 bases between the two ends. The CDR3 loop spans 13 amino acids.